These T cell receptor beta chains were read from a single sample in a study of cytomegalovirus exposure and HLA in healthy donors. TCRdb's copy holds only in-frame clones and misses some; the assay was immunoSEQ multiplex PCR. Of 130,000 to 150,000 clones listed, about 78% are singletons. Material for sequencing was PBMCs. Every receptor here comes from a man between 40 and 49 years old in good health and CMV-seropositive. CDR3s include the opening cysteine and the closing phenylalanine or tryptophan. A D gene is named only where the DNA matches it firmly. Where a row states a size, it is once, few, many or the class of an expanded clone; other rows omit it.

v_call	clone_size	j_call	d_call	cdr3_aa	cdr3_nt
TRBV5-6	-	TRBJ1-6	-	CASSSGGDVENSPLHF	TGTGCCAGCAGCTCCGGCGGGGATGTGGAGAATTCACCCCTCCACTTT
TRBV2	-	TRBJ1-1	-	CAIPGRVKTEAFF	TGTGCTATCCCGGGCAGGGTAAAAACTGAAGCTTTCTTT
TRBV7-2	once	TRBJ1-2	-	CASSLSRVSNYGYTF	TGTGCCAGCAGCTTATCCAGGGTATCGAACTATGGCTACACCTTC
TRBV9	-	TRBJ2-1	-	CASSLYNEQFF	TGTGCCAGCAGCCTGTACAATGAGCAGTTCTTC
TRBV19	-	TRBJ1-1	TRBD1	CAVQGAQRTEAFF	TGTGCCGTTCAGGGGGCGCAGCGGACTGAAGCTTTCTTT
TRBV14	-	TRBJ2-3	TRBD2	CASSQLAGSTDTQYF	TGTGCCAGCAGCCAACTAGCGGGAAGCACAGATACGCAGTATTTT
TRBV5-4	-	TRBJ1-1	TRBD1	CASSLGTGGGNTEAFF	TGTGCCAGCAGCTTGGGGACAGGGGGCGGGAACACTGAAGCTTTCTTT
TRBV5-6	once	TRBJ1-2	TRBD1	CASSTLQGVSSNGYTF	TGTGCCAGCAGCACTTTACAGGGGGTCTCCTCTAATGGCTACACCTTC
TRBV21-1	-	TRBJ2-2	-	CASSKPQGRSTGELFF	TGTGCCAGCAGCAAACCCCAGGGGCGCAGCACCGGGGAGCTGTTTTTT
TRBV5-1	-	TRBJ2-7	-	CASRPDSSYEQYF	TGCGCCAGCAGACCCGACAGTTCCTACGAGCAGTACTTC
TRBV2	few	TRBJ2-7	TRBD1	CASNPTGIRNEQYF	TGTGCCAGCAACCCGACAGGGATAAGGAACGAGCAGTACTTC
TRBV7-2	-	TRBJ2-7	TRBD1	CASSLLQGSPYEQYF	TGTGCCAGCAGCTTACTACAGGGGTCGCCCTACGAGCAGTACTTC
TRBV6-5	-	TRBJ2-1	TRBD1	CASRTPGQMYNEQFF	TGTGCCAGCAGGACTCCGGGACAGATGTACAATGAGCAGTTCTTC
TRBV29-1	-	TRBJ2-3	-	CSVFRGTDTQYF	TGCAGCGTCTTCCGGGGCACAGATACGCAGTATTTT
TRBV30	-	TRBJ2-1	-	CAWSVGGEQFF	TGTGCCTGGAGTGTGGGGGGTGAGCAGTTCTTC
TRBV5-1	-	TRBJ2-3	TRBD2	CASSWTSGSTDTQYF	TGCGCCAGCAGCTGGACTAGCGGTAGCACAGATACGCAGTATTTT
TRBV11-3	-	TRBJ2-1	TRBD1	CASTSHRGNEQFF	TGTGCCAGCACCTCACACAGGGGCAATGAGCAGTTCTTC
TRBV13	-	TRBJ2-7	TRBD1	CASSPTTTGAKEQYF	TGTGCCAGCAGCCCAACGACGACAGGGGCAAAAGAGCAGTACTTC
TRBV7-9	few	TRBJ1-1	-	CASSALQGTNTEAFF	TGTGCCAGCAGCGCCCTGCAGGGGACGAACACTGAAGCTTTCTTT
TRBV4-1	few	TRBJ1-2	TRBD1	CASSQQQGRSGYTF	TGCGCCAGCAGCCAACAACAGGGGAGAAGTGGCTACACCTTC
TRBV7-3	-	TRBJ2-3	-	CASSLGWGLTYTQYF	TGTGCCAGCAGCTTAGGGTGGGGACTGACGTATACGCAGTATTTT
TRBV7-2	-	TRBJ2-1	TRBD2	CASSLLAGAYNEQFF	TGTGCCAGCAGCTTACTAGCGGGGGCATACAATGAGCAGTTCTTC
TRBV10-1	-	TRBJ2-3	-	CASSLGGEDTQYF	TGCGCCAGCAGTCTAGGAGGGGAAGATACGCAGTATTTT
TRBV6-5	once	TRBJ2-1	TRBD1	CASSSDRGRNNEQFF	TGTGCCAGCAGTTCGGACAGGGGGCGGAACAATGAGCAGTTCTTC
TRBV29-1	-	TRBJ2-3	-	CSVGMGQTTDTQYF	TGCAGCGTTGGAATGGGCCAGACCACAGATACGCAGTATTTT
TRBV15	-	TRBJ1-1	-	CATSRGEGLEAFF	TGTGCCACCAGCAGAGGAGAGGGTCTTGAAGCTTTCTTT
TRBV10-2	once	TRBJ2-1	TRBD2	CASSESWRETYNEQFF	TGCGCCAGCAGTGAGTCGTGGCGGGAGACCTACAATGAGCAGTTCTTC
TRBV7-9	once	TRBJ1-1	-	CASSLDTSPTEAFF	TGTGCCAGCAGCTTAGATACGAGTCCCACTGAAGCTTTCTTT
TRBV5-6	-	TRBJ1-2	TRBD1	CASSDRGLNGYTF	TGTGCCAGCAGCGACAGGGGGCTTAATGGCTACACCTTC
TRBV6-1	-	TRBJ2-7	-	CASRSQPVTAYEQYF	TGTGCCAGCAGATCTCAGCCAGTGACAGCCTACGAGCAGTACTTC
TRBV30	-	TRBJ2-7	-	CAWSVRLGQGSYEQYF	TGTGCCTGGAGTGTACGGTTAGGTCAGGGTTCCTACGAGCAGTACTTC
TRBV10-2	-	TRBJ2-3	TRBD2	CASYIGLAATDTQYF	TGCGCCAGCTACATTGGACTAGCCGCCACAGATACGCAGTATTTT
TRBV19	-	TRBJ1-5	TRBD1	CASSIQQGSPEHF	TGTGCCAGTAGTATACAACAGGGGTCCCCGGAGCATTTT
TRBV6-1	-	TRBJ1-5	TRBD1	CASSDYPGTAQPQHF	TGTGCCAGCAGTGACTACCCTGGGACAGCTCAGCCCCAGCATTTT
TRBV6-6	-	TRBJ2-4	TRBD2	CASSSSGTTLYF	TGTGCCAGCAGTTCATCCGGGACTACACTGTACTTC
TRBV7-9	-	TRBJ2-7	-	CASSLGTYEQYF	TGTGCCAGCAGCTTAGGGACTTACGAGCAGTACTTC
TRBV28	once	TRBJ2-6	-	CASSPAGVASGANVLTF	TGTGCCAGCAGCCCGGCAGGGGTCGCATCTGGGGCCAACGTCCTGACTTTC
TRBV7-2	-	TRBJ1-2	-	CASSLGGAYGYTF	TGTGCCAGCAGCTTAGGCGGAGCCTATGGCTACACCTTC
TRBV19	-	TRBJ1-1	TRBD1	CASTPPTGGGGRNTEAFF	TGTGCCAGTACCCCCCCGACAGGGGGCGGTGGTCGGAACACTGAAGCTTTCTTT
TRBV18	-	TRBJ1-1	TRBD1	CASSPTVTGGTVAFF	TGTGCCAGCTCACCAACGGTAACAGGGGGCACTGTAGCTTTCTTT
TRBV2	-	TRBJ2-3	TRBD2	CASKGPAGGLIEFADTQYF	TGTGCCAGCAAGGGTCCGGCGGGAGGGTTAATAGAGTTTGCAGATACGCAGTATTTT
TRBV2	-	TRBJ2-1	TRBD1	CASRADRGSYNEQFF	TGTGCCAGCAGGGCTGACAGGGGGAGCTACAATGAGCAGTTCTTC
TRBV6-5	-	TRBJ1-1	TRBD1	CASREDRVGTEAFF	TGTGCCAGCAGGGAAGACAGGGTGGGTACTGAAGCTTTCTTT
TRBV2	-	TRBJ2-3	-	CASIHGGLPRDTQYF	TGTGCCAGCATCCACGGGGGTCTCCCACGGGATACGCAGTATTTT
TRBV27	-	TRBJ2-5	TRBD1	CASSPGTGGEETQYF	TGTGCCAGCAGTCCCGGGACAGGGGGCGAGGAGACCCAGTACTTC
TRBV19	-	TRBJ1-4	TRBD1	CASSPGTGAVNEKLFF	TGTGCCAGTAGTCCTGGGACAGGGGCCGTGAATGAAAAACTGTTTTTT
TRBV7-6	-	TRBJ1-2	-	CASSIRGSNYGYTF	TGTGCCAGCAGCATCCGGGGGTCTAACTATGGCTACACCTTC